These 9 T cell receptor beta chains were sequenced from one sample in a study of T-cell memory formation after mild COVID-19. TCRdb re-analysed the 5' RACE reads in MiXCR, keeping a single row per CDR3 protein. This repertoire shows about 470,000 distinct CDR3 sequences, approximately 25% found once; its top ten account for under 15%. Input material: PBMCs or a T cell subset sorted from them (not recorded which). These TCRs come from an adult woman who had mild COVID-19 (a few samples of this study predate the infection). Cell type and time point are not known.

The rearrangement links TRBV27 to TRBJ2-1; 7 bases match TRBD1. The V gene end was trimmed by 3 bases and the J gene end by 3 bases; junction bases not matched to a gene: 14. The CDR3 is made up of 18 amino acids. Germline CDR1 is MNHEY and CDR2 is SMNVEV (reference sequence). In DNA, the CDR3 is TGTGCCAGCAGTTTCCGATTCTATAAAACAGGGGACTACAATGAGCAGTTCTTC. Its translation is CASSFRFYKTGDYNEQFF.

This clonotype was recorded a few times. The chain employs TRBV6-6 and TRBJ2-7; unclear D gene. Germline values: CDR1 MNHNY, CDR2 SVGAGI (reference sequence). This CDR3 has 11 residues. In DNA form, the CDR3 reads TGTGCGATACCCAGGACGGCCGAGCAGTACTTC. It encodes CAIPRTAEQYF.

This chain links TRBV29-1 with TRBJ2-1; TRBD1 matches 8 bases. The CDR3 has 14 amino acids. The germline gives CDR1 SQVTM, CDR2 ANQGSEA. Trimming removed 4 bases from V and 8 bases from J; junction bases left unmatched: 10. The CDR3 DNA reads as TGCAGCGTTGGGGTAACAGGGGGTTTGGATGAGCAGTTCTTC. Amino acids: CSVGVTGGLDEQFF.

This clonotype appeared a few times. The chain employs TRBV20-1 and TRBJ2-3; TRBD1 agrees at 9 bases. Per the germline V gene, CDR1 is DFQATT and CDR2 is SNEGSKA (reference sequence). The CDR3 runs to 15 residues. Trimming at V came to 4 bases and at J to 2 bases, leaving 7 bases not matched to a gene. The CDR3 spells CSAKGQGGPTDTQYF. The CDR3 DNA is TGCAGTGCTAAGGGACAGGGTGGCCCCACAGATACGCAGTATTTT.

V is TRBV20-1 and J is TRBJ2-6; 7 nucleotides agree with TRBD1. CDR1 is DFQATT and CDR2 is SNEGSKA in the germline V gene (reference sequence). The CDR3 runs 16 residues. Trimming cost V 4 bases and J 0 bases; bases outside gene matches: 6. The chain's CDR3 is CSAKTGTDSGANVLTF. CDR3 DNA sequence: TGCAGTGCTAAGACCGGGACAGACTCTGGGGCCAACGTCCTGACTTTC.

The table lists this clonotype with a few counts. The V gene is TRBV6-1, the J gene TRBJ2-7; D unclear. Germline-derived CDR1 and CDR2 are MNHNS and SASEGT. This CDR3 region has 10 residues. The V end was cut by 6 bases, the J end by 3 bases, with 3 bases between. CDR3 bases: TGTGCCAGCAGATACTACGAGCAGTACTTC. This encodes CASRYYEQYF.

This chain joins TRBV10-3 and TRBJ2-7, with D perhaps being TRBD1 or TRBD2 (5 bases each). V lost 5 bases, J lost 1 base, and 15 bases lay in between. Germline V gives CDR1 ENHRY, CDR2 SYGVKD. CDR3 size: 15 residues. CDR3: CAISHGTVMSYEQYF. CDR3 DNA: TGTGCCATCAGTCATGGGACGGTAATGTCCTACGAGCAGTACTTC.

The chain employs TRBV4-1 and TRBJ2-4, with TRBD1 as a possible D gene (5 bases). V lost 1 base and J lost 2, with 9 bases in between. Looked up from germline, CDR1 is MGHRA and CDR2 is YSYEKL. This CDR3 has 15 amino acids. DNA for the CDR3: TGCGCCAGCAGCCAAGGGCAGGGTACCAAAAACATTCAGTACTTC. Its translation is CASSQGQGTKNIQYF.

The CDR3 sequence is CASSLLAGEQAKNIQYF. For the CDR3, the DNA is TGTGCCAGCAGCTTACTAGCGGGGGAGCAAGCCAAAAACATTCAGTACTTC. The V call is TRBV5-6, the J call TRBJ2-4; TRBD2 matches at 11 bases. The junction had 4 bases not matched to a gene; V was cut back by 2 bases and J by 0 bases. In germline, CDR1 is SGHDT, CDR2 YYEEEE. The CDR3 covers 17 residues.